This entry is about one T cell receptor beta chain. This specimen belongs to a study of T cells in Graves' hyperthyroidism and ophthalmopathy. The investigators amplified TCR beta CDR3 regions from RNA transcripts. A set of HTBI primers served as the primers for a first-round RT-PCR of the TCR CDR3. Each CDR3 protein gets one entry after TCRdb re-called the multiplex PCR reads with MiXCR. The data hold hundreds of thousands of distinct CDR3 sequences, with roughly 15% observed a single time. Per the germline V gene, CDR1 is MDHEN and CDR2 is SYDVKM. The V and J ends lost 6 bases and 7 bases respectively, with 13 bases between them. This CDR3 has 13 amino acids.

What was sequenced was blood. The sequence was collected from a middle-aged woman with Graves' ophthalmopathy. V is TRBV28 and J is TRBJ1-5, with D possibly being TRBD1 (6 bases). CDR3 loop: CASRGALQQPQHF. The CDR3 nucleotides are TGTGCCAGCAGGGGGGCATTGCAGCAGCCCCAGCATTTT.